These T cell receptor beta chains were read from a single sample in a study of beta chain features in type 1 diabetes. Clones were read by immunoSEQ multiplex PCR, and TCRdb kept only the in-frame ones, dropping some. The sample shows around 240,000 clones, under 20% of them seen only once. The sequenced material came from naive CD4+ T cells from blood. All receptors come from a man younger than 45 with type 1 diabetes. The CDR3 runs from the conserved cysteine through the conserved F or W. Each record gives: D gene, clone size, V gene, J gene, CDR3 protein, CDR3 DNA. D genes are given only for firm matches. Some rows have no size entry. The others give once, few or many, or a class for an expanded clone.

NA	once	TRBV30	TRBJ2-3	CAWSEGPVADTQYF	TGTGCCTGGAGCGAGGGGCCAGTGGCAGATACGCAGTATTTT
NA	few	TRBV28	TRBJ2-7	CASSLLDREQYF	TGTGCCAGCAGTTTATTGGATCGGGAGCAGTACTTC
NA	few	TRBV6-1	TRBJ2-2	CASSEAHRENGELFF	TGTGCCAGCAGTGAAGCGCACCGGGAGAACGGGGAGCTGTTTTTT
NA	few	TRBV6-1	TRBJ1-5	CASSEGTNQPQHF	TGTGCCAGCAGTGAAGGGACTAATCAGCCCCAGCATTTT
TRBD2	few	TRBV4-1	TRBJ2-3	CASSRQPGLAVTDTQYF	TGCGCCAGCAGCCGTCAACCGGGACTAGCGGTCACAGATACGCAGTATTTT
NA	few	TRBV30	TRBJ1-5	CAWSPGTLNQPQHF	TGTGCCTGGAGTCCCGGGACACTAAATCAGCCCCAGCATTTT
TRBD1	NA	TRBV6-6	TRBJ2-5	CASRQGQLQETQYF	TGTGCCAGCAGGCAGGGACAGCTCCAAGAGACCCAGTACTTC
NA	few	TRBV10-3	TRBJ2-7	CAIKTGTTYEQYF	TGTGCCATCAAGACGGGAACCACCTACGAGCAGTACTTC
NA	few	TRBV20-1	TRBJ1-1	CSATGDTEAFF	TGCAGTGCTACAGGGGACACTGAAGCTTTCTTT
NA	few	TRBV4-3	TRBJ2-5	CASSQPSAGRSQETQYF	TGCGCCAGCAGCCAACCCTCGGCCGGGAGATCTCAAGAGACCCAGTACTTC
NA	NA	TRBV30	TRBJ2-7	CAWSVKWAGDSDEQYF	TGTGCCTGGAGTGTCAAATGGGCAGGGGATAGCGACGAGCAGTACTTC
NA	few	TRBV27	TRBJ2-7	CASSLLGHYEQYF	TGTGCCAGCAGTTTATTAGGGCACTACGAGCAGTACTTC
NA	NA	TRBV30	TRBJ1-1	CAWGNRNTEAFF	TGTGCCTGGGGGAATAGGAACACTGAAGCTTTCTTT
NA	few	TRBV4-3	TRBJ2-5	CASSQDGPPGGTQYF	TGCGCCAGCAGCCAAGATGGGCCCCCCGGGGGGACCCAGTACTTC
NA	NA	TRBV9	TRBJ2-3	CASSALLTPPTQYF	TGTGCCAGCAGCGCCCTACTGACGCCTCCTACGCAGTATTTT
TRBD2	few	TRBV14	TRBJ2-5	CASSLPGLGSETQYF	TGTGCCAGCAGCCTCCCGGGACTAGGGTCGGAGACCCAGTACTTC
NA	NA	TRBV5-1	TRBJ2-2	CASSLGEPTGELFF	TGCGCCAGCAGCTTGGGGGAACCCACCGGGGAGCTGTTTTTT
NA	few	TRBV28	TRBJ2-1	CASSFLATNNEQFF	TGTGCCAGCAGTTTCCTCGCCACCAACAATGAGCAGTTCTTC
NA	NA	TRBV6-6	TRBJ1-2	CASSKGQGDGYTF	TGTGCCAGCAGCAAGGGGCAGGGAGATGGCTACACCTTC
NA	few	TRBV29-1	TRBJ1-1	CSVGGLSSPEAFF	TGCAGCGTTGGAGGGCTTTCATCCCCTGAAGCTTTCTTT
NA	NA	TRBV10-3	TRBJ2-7	CAISTGTYEQYF	TGTGCCATCAGTACAGGGACCTACGAGCAGTACTTC
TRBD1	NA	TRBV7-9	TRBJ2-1	CALLRDSNNEQFF	TGTGCCCTTCTTCGGGACAGTAACAATGAGCAGTTCTTC
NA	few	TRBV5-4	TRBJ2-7	CASSLNQASVEEQYF	TGTGCCAGCAGCTTGAACCAGGCATCCGTCGAAGAGCAGTACTTC
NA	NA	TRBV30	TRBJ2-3	CAWSAWGRGTDTQYF	TGTGCCTGGAGTGCGTGGGGCAGGGGCACAGATACGCAGTATTTT
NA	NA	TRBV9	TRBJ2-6	CASSVFGNGGANVLTF	TGTGCCAGCAGCGTATTTGGGAATGGTGGGGCCAACGTCCTGACTTTC
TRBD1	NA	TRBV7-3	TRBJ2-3	CASSVGTGVFADTQYF	TGTGCCAGCAGCGTTGGGACAGGCGTTTTCGCAGATACGCAGTATTTT
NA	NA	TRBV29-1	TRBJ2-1	CSVARDNEQFF	TGCAGCGTTGCCCGGGACAATGAGCAGTTCTTC
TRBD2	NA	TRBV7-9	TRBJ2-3	CASSLAGEGWTDTQYF	TGTGCCAGTAGTCTAGCGGGAGAAGGGTGGACAGATACGCAGTATTTT
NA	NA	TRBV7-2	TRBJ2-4	CASAEWDIQYF	TGTGCCAGCGCGGAGTGGGACATTCAGTACTTC
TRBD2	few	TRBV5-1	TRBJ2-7	CASSLDSGGFTYEQYF	TGCGCCAGCAGCTTGGATTCGGGAGGTTTTACCTACGAGCAGTACTTC
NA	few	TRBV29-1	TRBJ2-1	CSVENRPQFF	TGCAGCGTTGAAAACAGGCCGCAGTTCTTC
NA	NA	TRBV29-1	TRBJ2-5	CSVEVQQGETQYF	TGCAGCGTTGAAGTTCAACAGGGAGAGACCCAGTACTTC
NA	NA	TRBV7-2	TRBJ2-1	CASSLAGAFNEQFF	TGTGCCAGCAGCTTAGCTGGAGCTTTCAATGAGCAGTTCTTC
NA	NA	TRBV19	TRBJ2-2	CASSVSVANTGELFF	TGTGCCAGTAGTGTTAGCGTTGCGAACACCGGGGAGCTGTTTTTT
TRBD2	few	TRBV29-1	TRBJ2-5	CSVEFWTSGPQETQYF	TGCAGCGTTGAATTCTGGACTAGCGGACCGCAAGAGACCCAGTACTTC